This paragraph reports one T cell receptor (beta chain). Its matching antigen is unknown. CDR3 length: 15 residues. The germline V gene has CDR1 SGHDN and CDR2 FVKESK. These data belong to a study of monozygotic twins with inflammatory bowel disease. The study's findings and limits: For repertoire similarity, concordant twins did not differ from discordant twins, possibly because power was limited. Healthy co-twins showed greater TCRbeta diversity (inverse Simpson) than IBD patients. Part of the variability in patient repertoires may have come from differing immunosuppressive treatments.

TCRdb re-called the 5' RACE reads and gives one entry per CDR3 protein, without DNA. Found here are 330,000 or so distinct CDR3 sequences; the top ten clones hold around 2%. Total RNA isolation used whole blood (no T cell sorting was performed). The chain has TRBV14 and TRBJ2-1; TCRdb returns TRBD1, unconfirmable since there is no DNA. This TCR was sampled from a human donor with ulcerative colitis or Crohn's disease, or a healthy co-twin of an affected twin (not recorded which). Sequencing was carried out using blood. The CDR3 spells CASSQGQILVDEQFF. The full variable domain, in which reference TRBV14 and TRBJ2-1 provide the parts outside the CDR3, is EAGVTQFPSHSVIEKGQTVTLRCDPISGHDNLYWYRRVMGKEIKFLLHFVKESKQDESGMPNNRFLAERTGGTYSTLKVQPAELEDSGVYFCASSQGQILVDEQFFGPGTRLTVL.